This T cell receptor (beta chain) was found in a study of shared clonotypes between healthy human individuals. The study, taken as a whole, reports: Expectations were that clonotype sharing among donors would be affected by sequencing depth. A handful of donors shared about 5% of their naive CD4 clonotypes.

Sequenced by immunoSEQ multiplex PCR; TCRdb stores in-frame clones only, minus some. In the table there are millions of clones, 90% to 95% of which are singletons. About this clone: Its antigen is currently unknown.

Germline assignment: CDR1 SNHLY and CDR2 FYNNEI. The CDR3 sequence is 15 residues long. V gave up 7 bases and J gave up 4 bases, with 17 bases separating them. The chain recombines TRBV2 with TRBJ1-5, with D possibly matching TRBD1 (6 bases). Sequencing was carried out using naive CD4+ T cells sorted from blood. The subset was: CD45RA+ positively selected. This sequence originates from a man between 18 and 29 years old in good health. The CDR3 DNA follows: TGTGCCAGCAACGGACTCGGACAGAAGAATCAGCCCCAGCATTTT. This encodes CASNGLGQKNQPQHF.